The T cell receptor (beta chain) described here comes from a study of T cells and copy number aberrations in small-cell lung cancer. Findings of the study overall: Tumors showed lower T-cell density, richness and clonality than adjacent lung, though density did not differ significantly.

In the case of this clone: Its antigen is currently unknown.

TCRdb's table, derived via immunoSEQ multiplex PCR, lists solely in-frame clones and lacks some. The sample table includes 85 to 100 clones. V was pared by 1 base and J by 6 bases, with 4 bases between. The CDR3 has 13 amino acids. The germline V gene encodes CDR1 KGHSH and CDR2 LQKENI. The chain is built from TRBV18 and TRBJ1-6; D is undetermined. The TCR was taken from a woman between 50 and 59 years old with small cell lung cancer. Sample: tumor tissue. This CDR3 is CASSPQPNSPLHF. The CDR3, as DNA: TGTGCCAGCTCACCACAGCCTAATTCACCCCTCCACTTT.